Presented here are 21 T cell receptor beta chains from one specimen sequenced in a study of blood T cell repertoires in COVID-19. Profiled with immunoSEQ multiplex PCR; TCRdb holds only in-frame clones, not every one. In the table there are some 100,000 clones, approximately 92% of which are singletons. The sample consisted of peripheral blood. The receptor set was obtained from a woman aged 55 to 70 with active COVID-19.

This clone appeared a single time. This chain links TRBV5-1 with TRBJ2-7; D may be TRBD1 (8 bases). Between the trimmed V and J ends, which lost 2 bases and 7 bases, there was a span of 16 bases. Germline CDR1 reads SGHRS; CDR2 reads YFSETQ. CDR3 size: 14 residues. The CDR3 loop reads CASSLTGGVWEQYF. CDR3 in DNA: TGCGCCAGCAGCTTAACAGGGGGGGTATGGGAGCAGTACTTC.

The V and J genes are TRBV30 and TRBJ1-1; maybe TRBD1 (6 bases). The V end lost 3 bases, the J end lost 2 bases, and 10 bases lay between the germline ends. The CDR3 spans 13 residues. Germline CDR1 GTSNPN, CDR2 SVGIG (reference sequence). CDR3 sequence (DNA): TGTGCCTGGAGCCGGACAGTCAACACTGAAGCTTTCTTT. Translated: CAWSRTVNTEAFF.

J is TRBJ2-3 and V is TRBV5-4; 7 bases match TRBD2. Germline V CDR1 and CDR2: SGHNT, YYREEE (reference sequence). CDR3 length equals 14 residues. Trimming removed 1 base from V and 4 bases from J; junction bases left unmatched: 3. Written as DNA, the CDR3 is TGTGCCAGCAGCTTGTGGGGGGGGGCAGATACGCAGTATTTT. Protein sequence: CASSLWGGADTQYF.

The chain recombines TRBV10-3 with TRBJ2-2, with no clear D. The CDR3 length is 17 residues. The V gene's germline CDR1 is ENHRY and CDR2 SYGVKD. V lost 0 bases to trimming and J lost 1 base, with 12 bases between them. The CDR3 is CAISESAGRRNTGELFF. The DNA for the CDR3 is TGTGCCATCAGTGAGTCCGCAGGCCGAAGGAACACCGGGGAGCTGTTTTTT.

This chain links TRBV11-3 with TRBJ1-2; perhaps TRBD1 as D (6 bases). With 4 bases removed from V and 0 bases from J, the gap between germline ends came to 15 bases. CDR3 size: 16 residues. The germline CDR1 and CDR2 sequences are SGHNT and YENEEA. This chain's CDR3 is CASSYTGLTTNYGYTF. The CDR3 nucleotides read TGTGCCAGCAGCTACACAGGGCTTACTACTAACTATGGCTACACCTTC.

The chain is built from TRBV5-4 and TRBJ2-7, with 11 bases lining up with TRBD1. The V gene's germline CDR1 is SGHNT and CDR2 YYREEE (reference sequence). The CDR3 totals 14 residues. The V segment lost 4 bases and the J segment 6 bases; nucleotides outside the gene matches: 6. The CDR3 coding sequence is TGTGCCAGCAGCACGGGACAGGGGGACTCCGAGCAGTACTTC. Encoded protein: CASSTGQGDSEQYF.

The V and J genes are TRBV28 and TRBJ1-1; 10 bases match TRBD1. There are 15 residues in the CDR3. Germline CDR1 and CDR2: MDHEN and SYDVKM. V was clipped by 3 bases and J by 11 bases; unmatched bases: 12. The CDR3 protein is CASSFGRDRGLMAFF. The CDR3 DNA reads TGTGCCAGCAGTTTCGGCCGGGACAGGGGATTGATGGCTTTCTTT.

The chain links TRBV12-2 to TRBJ1-2; the listed D gene, TRBD1, was not tested against the DNA. TRBV12-2 is tagged as a pseudogene. The CDR3 is 17 residues long. The CDR3 DNA sequence: TGTGCAAGTCGCCCGAACAGGATTAAGACAGTCAACTATGGCTACACCTTC. It yields the protein CASRPNRIKTVNYGYTF.

Points on this clone: Other DNA sequences in the same sample also yield this CDR3. The chain employs TRBV6-5 and TRBJ2-5; 7 bases fit TRBD1. Germline assignment: CDR1 MNHEY and CDR2 SVGAGI. The CDR3 extends over 13 amino acids. V dropped 5 bases and J dropped 4; count of bases not matched to a gene: 4. CDR3 protein: CASSRQGAETQYF. The DNA of the CDR3 is TGTGCCAGCAGTAGACAGGGTGCAGAGACCCAGTACTTC.

The rearrangement links TRBV5-1 to TRBJ1-1; 8 bases agree with TRBD1. This CDR3 spans 14 amino acids. V lost 0 bases and J lost 4; bases outside the gene matches: 2. CDR1 SGHRS and CDR2 YFSETQ come from the germline V gene. The CDR3, as DNA: TGCGCCAGCAGCTTGGGGACAGGGTTCACTGAAGCTTTCTTT. The encoded protein is CASSLGTGFTEAFF.

The chain carries TRBV5-1 and TRBJ1-1, with D uncertain. V shed 6 bases and J shed 2 bases, with 17 bases lying between them. Germline V lookup: CDR1 SGHRS, CDR2 YFSETQ. This CDR3 is 15 amino acids long. The CDR3 loop is CASNPGGLGNTEAFF. The DNA of the CDR3 is TGCGCCAGCAACCCGGGAGGGCTGGGTAACACTGAAGCTTTCTTT.

The V call is TRBV5-1, the J call TRBJ2-3; D perhaps matches TRBD2 (6 bases). The V gene lost 3 bases and the J gene lost 5 bases, with 16 bases spanning the gap. The CDR3 totals 15 residues. Germline V CDR1 and CDR2: SGHRS, YFSETQ. The CDR3 DNA reads TGCGCCAGCAGCTCAGTAGTCGGGAGCGGAGATACGCAGTATTTT. It encodes CASSSVVGSGDTQYF.

The CDR3 protein is CASSELTNTGELFF. For the CDR3, the DNA is TGTGCCAGCAGCGAACTCACGAACACCGGGGAGCTGTTTTTT. The chain is built from TRBV9 and TRBJ2-2; D is uncertain. Germline V gene lookup returns CDR1 SGDLS and CDR2 YYNGEE. The CDR3 is 14 residues long. V was cut by 3 bases and J by 0 bases, with 6 bases left in between.

The chain recombines TRBV4-1 with TRBJ2-7; perhaps TRBD2 as D (6 bases). Germline V lookup: CDR1 MGHRA, CDR2 YSYEKL. The germline V and J ends were trimmed by 2 bases and 6 bases, with 17 bases remaining between them. The CDR3 loop spans 15 amino acids. The CDR3 spells CASSQPETREREQYF. The CDR3 DNA reads TGCGCCAGCAGCCAACCCGAGACCCGGGAGCGCGAGCAGTACTTC.

The V and J genes are TRBV7-9 and TRBJ1-2; possible D gene TRBD1, 5 bases. This CDR3 comprises 13 residues. The V and J ends lost 1 base and 7 bases respectively, with 10 bases between them. The germline V gene encodes CDR1 SEHNR and CDR2 FQNEAQ (reference sequence). As DNA, the CDR3 is TGTGCCAGCAGCTTAGGGCAGGGAGGTGGCTACACCTTC. Its protein is CASSLGQGGGYTF.

The chain carries TRBV18 and TRBJ1-5; D may be TRBD1 (6 bases). Deletions cut 3 bases from V and 9 bases from J, with 15 bases between. From germline, CDR1 is KGHSH and CDR2 LQKENI. The CDR3 loop spans 14 amino acids. The CDR3: CASSPGQSTRPQHF. Here the CDR3 DNA reads TGTGCCAGCTCACCCGGACAGTCCACCCGGCCCCAGCATTTT.

The CDR3 bases are TGTGCCAGCAGCTTAGATGCCAGTTTCTATGGCTACACCTTC. This sequence encodes CASSLDASFYGYTF. The rearrangement joins TRBV7-2 to TRBJ1-2; D is unresolved. V shed 1 base and J shed 4 bases, with 10 bases lying between them. CDR1 SGHTA and CDR2 FQGNSA come from the germline V gene. This CDR3 region has 14 residues. The whole variable domain, filled in from reference TRBV7-2 and TRBJ1-2, reads GAGVSQSPSNKVTEKGKDVELRCDPISGHTALYWYRQSLGQGLEFLIYFQGNSAPDKSGLPSDRFSAERTGGSVSTLTIQRTQQEDSAVYLCASSLDASFYGYTFGSGTRLTVV.

V gene TRBV29-1 combines with J gene TRBJ1-1, with D unclear. The V gene lost 6 bases and the J gene lost 5 bases, with 10 bases spanning the gap. There are 11 residues in the CDR3. Germline CDR1 is SQVTM and CDR2 is ANQGSEA. The CDR3 is CSVPLGTEAFF. The CDR3 DNA reads TGCAGCGTCCCACTAGGGACTGAAGCTTTCTTT.

J is TRBJ1-1 and V is TRBV7-9, with 8 bases identical to TRBD1. There are 13 residues in the CDR3. Germline lookup yields CDR1 SEHNR and CDR2 FQNEAQ (reference sequence). The V segment lost 4 bases and the J segment 9 bases; nucleotides outside the gene matches: 7. The CDR3 DNA is TGTGCCAGCAGCTCCGGACAGGGTTGGAAAGCTTTCTTT. Encoded protein: CASSSGQGWKAFF.

The V gene is TRBV6-5, the J gene TRBJ2-2, with 10 bases aligning to TRBD1. The trim removed 5 bases at V and 6 bases at J, leaving 6 bases unmatched. CDR3 size: 15 residues. Germline V CDR1 and CDR2: MNHEY, SVGAGI. Here the CDR3 DNA reads TGTGCCAGCAGTCGACAGGGGGCGAGGGCCGGGGAGCTGTTTTTT. Its protein product is CASSRQGARAGELFF.

This chain uses TRBV5-5 with TRBJ2-7; the match to TRBD1 covers 7 bases. The CDR3 totals 15 residues. With 4 bases clipped from V and 6 bases from J, the junction kept 13 bases outside the gene matches. Per the germline V gene, CDR1 is SGHKS and CDR2 is YYEKEE (reference sequence). DNA of the CDR3: TGTGCCAGCAGCCCAGGACAGGTTCTAGGTGGCGAGCAGTACTTC. Translating it yields CASSPGQVLGGEQYF.